This T cell receptor (beta chain) stems from a study of graft-versus-host responses after intestinal transplantation. Assay used: immunoSEQ multiplex PCR; TCRdb lists only in-frame clones, some missing. Of 110,000 to 150,000 clones in the sample, about nine tenths were seen once. A remark on this clone: Its matching antigen is unknown.

CDR1 SGHRS and CDR2 YFSETQ come from the germline V gene. CDR3 length: 16 residues. The chain has TRBV5-1 and TRBJ2-5; no reliable D call. The J call is doubtful: the DNA matches TRBJ2-7 better. This receptor was taken from a human donor who received an intestinal transplant. This sample comprised unstimulated CD4+ T cells sorted from spleen or lymph node cells, obtained before intestinal transplant. The CDR3 loop reads CASSLSGINPSYEQYF. CDR3 sequence (DNA): TGCGCCAGCAGCTTGTCTGGGATCAACCCCTCCTACGAGCAGTACTTC.